The T cell receptor beta chain under discussion was sequenced for a study of shared clonotypes between healthy human individuals. The study's findings and limits: Naive subsets usually exceeded memory subsets in estimated richness. Clonotype sharing among the donors was expected to vary with sequencing depth. Investigators collected only blood, and repertoires in tissues likely differ.

Note on this clone: The target antigen is unknown. Other DNA sequences in the sample encode the same CDR3.

Assay execution took place at the deep level. The method was immunoSEQ multiplex PCR; TCRdb's version includes in-frame clones alone and lacks a portion of them. The data show roughly 2 million clones, less than 95% seen once. This CDR3 has 16 residues. The germline V gene has CDR1 SGDLS and CDR2 YYNGEE. V dropped 0 bases and J dropped 1; count of bases not matched to a gene: 3. Only CD45RO-negative cells positively selected for CCR7 counted as naive CD8 cells, so terminally differentiated effector memory CD45RA+ cells were excluded. This TCR was sampled from a young man in good health. J is TRBJ2-3 and V is TRBV9, with TRBD2 matching 9 bases. The sequenced sample consisted of naive CD8+ T cells sorted from blood. CDR3 nucleotides: TGTGCCAGCAGCGTAGGTGGCGGGGGGGGCACAGATACGCAGTATTTT. It yields the protein CASSVGGGGGTDTQYF.